The clone carrying this TCR beta chain was detected once. V was cut by 6 bases and J by 0 bases, with 9 bases left in between. The CDR3 is 14 residues long. Germline assignment: CDR1 SGHNT and CDR2 YENEEA. In the original processing: For nucleated cells, counts were estimated from reference gene primer amplification. The data were produced by immunoSEQ multiplex PCR, yet TCRdb's version contains in-frame clones alone and is incomplete. V, J and clone size were drawn from that table, and D and trimming were deduced from the DNA. The sample lists 200,000 to 250,000 clones, 70% to 90% occurring once. The sample originates from a study of blood T cell repertoires in COVID-19. At the level of the study: From the United States, Italy and Spain came samples of acute and convalescent COVID-19. The analysed material was cDNA or gDNA that came from T cells, B-cell-depleted T cells, or PBMCs.

The chain employs TRBV11-3 and TRBJ2-1, with D uncertain. The source is a man older than 75 with acute or convalescent COVID-19. Input material: peripheral blood. The CDR3 coding sequence is TGTGCCAGCAGTGAATCCAGCTCCTACAATGAGCAGTTCTTC. Translating gives CASSESSSYNEQFF.